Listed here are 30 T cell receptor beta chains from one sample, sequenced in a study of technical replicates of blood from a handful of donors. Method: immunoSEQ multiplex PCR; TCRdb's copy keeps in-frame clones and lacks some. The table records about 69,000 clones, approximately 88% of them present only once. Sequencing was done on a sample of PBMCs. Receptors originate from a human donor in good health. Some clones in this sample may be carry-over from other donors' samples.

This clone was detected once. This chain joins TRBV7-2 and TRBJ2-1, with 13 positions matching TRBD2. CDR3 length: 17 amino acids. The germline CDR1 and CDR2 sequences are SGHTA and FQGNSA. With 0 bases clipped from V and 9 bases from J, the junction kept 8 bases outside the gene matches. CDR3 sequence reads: CASSLAMGLAGRSEQFF. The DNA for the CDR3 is TGTGCCAGCAGCTTAGCTATGGGACTAGCGGGAAGGAGTGAGCAGTTCTTC.

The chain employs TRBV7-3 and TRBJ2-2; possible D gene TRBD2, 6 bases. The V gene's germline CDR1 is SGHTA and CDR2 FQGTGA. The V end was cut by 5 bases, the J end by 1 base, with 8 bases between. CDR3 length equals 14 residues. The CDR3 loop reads CASSQTRNTGELFF. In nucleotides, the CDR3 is TGTGCCAGCAGCCAGACTAGGAACACCGGGGAGCTGTTTTTT.

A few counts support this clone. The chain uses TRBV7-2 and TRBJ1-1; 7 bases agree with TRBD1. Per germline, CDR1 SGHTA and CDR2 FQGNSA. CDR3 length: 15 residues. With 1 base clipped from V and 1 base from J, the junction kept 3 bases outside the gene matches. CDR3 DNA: TGTGCCAGCAGCTTAGAACCAGGGGGGAACACTGAAGCTTTCTTT. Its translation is CASSLEPGGNTEAFF.

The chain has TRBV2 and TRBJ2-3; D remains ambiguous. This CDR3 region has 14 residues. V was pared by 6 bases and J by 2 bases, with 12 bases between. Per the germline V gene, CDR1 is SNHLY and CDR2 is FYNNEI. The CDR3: CASRLTRSTDTQYF. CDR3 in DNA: TGTGCCAGCAGACTAACGAGGTCCACAGATACGCAGTATTTT.

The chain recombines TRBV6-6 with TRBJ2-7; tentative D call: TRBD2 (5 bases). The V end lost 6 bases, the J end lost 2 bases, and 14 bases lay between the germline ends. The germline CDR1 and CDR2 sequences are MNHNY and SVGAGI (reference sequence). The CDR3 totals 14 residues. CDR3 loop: CASSPVRAAYEQYF. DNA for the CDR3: TGTGCCAGCAGCCCCGTACGAGCGGCCTACGAGCAGTACTTC.

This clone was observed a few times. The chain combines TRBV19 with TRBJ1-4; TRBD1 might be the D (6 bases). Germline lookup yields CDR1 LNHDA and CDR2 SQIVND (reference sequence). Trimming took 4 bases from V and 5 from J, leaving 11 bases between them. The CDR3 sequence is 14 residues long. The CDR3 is CASSTQGQNEKLFF. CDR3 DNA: TGTGCCAGTAGTACTCAGGGACAAAATGAAAAACTGTTTTTT. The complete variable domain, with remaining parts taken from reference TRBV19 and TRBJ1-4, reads DGGITQSPKYLFRKEGQNVTLSCEQNLNHDAMYWYRQDPGQGLRLIYYSQIVNDFQKGDIAEGYSVSREKKESFPLTVTSAQKNPTAFYLCASSTQGQNEKLFFGSGTQLSVL.

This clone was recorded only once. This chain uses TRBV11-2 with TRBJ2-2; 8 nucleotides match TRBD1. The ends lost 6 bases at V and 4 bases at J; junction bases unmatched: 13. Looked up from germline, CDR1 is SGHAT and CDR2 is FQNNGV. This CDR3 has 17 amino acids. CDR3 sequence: CASSQKGGQVGTGELFF. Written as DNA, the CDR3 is TGTGCCAGCAGTCAAAAAGGGGGACAGGTGGGCACCGGGGAGCTGTTTTTT.

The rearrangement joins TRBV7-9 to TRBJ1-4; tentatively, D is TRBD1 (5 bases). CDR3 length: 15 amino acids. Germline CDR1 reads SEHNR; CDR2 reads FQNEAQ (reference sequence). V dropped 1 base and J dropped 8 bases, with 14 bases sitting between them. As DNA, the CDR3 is TGTGCCAGCAGCTTAGATGGGGGGAATCGGGAAAAACTGTTTTTT. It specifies CASSLDGGNREKLFF.

Here the CDR3 reads CASSQGSGRSWETQYF. In DNA, the CDR3 is TGTGCCAGCAGCCAAGGTTCAGGGAGGAGTTGGGAGACCCAGTACTTC. The rearrangement links TRBV14 to TRBJ2-5; D possibly corresponds to TRBD2 (6 bases). Trimming stripped 1 base from V and 5 bases from J, with 17 bases between. The CDR3 runs to 16 residues. CDR1 SGHDN and CDR2 FVKESK come from the germline V gene.

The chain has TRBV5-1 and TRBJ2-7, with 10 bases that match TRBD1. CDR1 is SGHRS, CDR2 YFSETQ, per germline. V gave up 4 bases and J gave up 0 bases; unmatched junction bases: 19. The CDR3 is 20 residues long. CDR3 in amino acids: CASSASIPGQGNNSSYEQYF. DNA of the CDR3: TGCGCCAGCAGCGCCTCTATACCGGGACAGGGGAACAATAGCTCCTACGAGCAGTACTTC.

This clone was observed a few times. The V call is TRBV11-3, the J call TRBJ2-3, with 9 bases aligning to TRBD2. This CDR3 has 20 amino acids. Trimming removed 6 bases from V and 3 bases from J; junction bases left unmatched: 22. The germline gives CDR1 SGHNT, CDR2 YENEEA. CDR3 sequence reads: CASRVQLQGGRAYVTDTQYF. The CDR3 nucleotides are TGTGCCAGCAGGGTTCAGCTGCAGGGCGGGAGGGCCTATGTAACAGATACGCAGTATTTT.

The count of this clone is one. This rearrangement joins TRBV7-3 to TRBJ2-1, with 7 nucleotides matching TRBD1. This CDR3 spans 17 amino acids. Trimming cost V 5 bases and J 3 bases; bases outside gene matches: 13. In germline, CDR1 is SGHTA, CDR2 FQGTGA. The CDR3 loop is CASSPTGSVSFYNEQFF. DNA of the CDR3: TGTGCCAGCAGCCCGACAGGGTCCGTTTCCTTCTACAATGAGCAGTTCTTC.

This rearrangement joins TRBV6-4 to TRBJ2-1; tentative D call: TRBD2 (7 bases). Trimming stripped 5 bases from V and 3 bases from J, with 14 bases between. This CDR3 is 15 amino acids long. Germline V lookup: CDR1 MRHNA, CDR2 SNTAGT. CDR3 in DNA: TGTGCCAGCAGTAAGGGGGGGATCCGCTACAATGAGCAGTTCTTC. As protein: CASSKGGIRYNEQFF.

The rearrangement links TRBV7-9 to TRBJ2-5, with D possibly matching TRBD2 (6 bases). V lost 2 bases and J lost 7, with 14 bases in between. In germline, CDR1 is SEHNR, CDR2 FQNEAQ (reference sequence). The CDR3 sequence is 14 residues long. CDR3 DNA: TGTGCCAGCAGCTTAATTGATAGGAGGGCGACCCAGTACTTC. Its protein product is CASSLIDRRATQYF.

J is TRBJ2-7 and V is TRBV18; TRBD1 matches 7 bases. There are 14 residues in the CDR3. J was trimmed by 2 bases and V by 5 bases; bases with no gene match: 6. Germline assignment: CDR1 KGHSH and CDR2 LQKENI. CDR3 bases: TGTGCCAGCTCAACTAGGGACAGACCCTACGAGCAGTACTTC. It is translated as CASSTRDRPYEQYF.

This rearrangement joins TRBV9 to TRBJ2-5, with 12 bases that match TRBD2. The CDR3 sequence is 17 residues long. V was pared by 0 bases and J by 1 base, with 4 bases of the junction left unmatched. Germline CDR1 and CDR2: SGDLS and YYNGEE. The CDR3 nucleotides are TGTGCCAGCAGCGTAGGGGGACTAGCGGGCCTCCAAGAGACCCAGTACTTC. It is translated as CASSVGGLAGLQETQYF.

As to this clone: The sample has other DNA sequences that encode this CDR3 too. The CDR3 protein is CASRPDSNTEAFF. The CDR3 nucleotides read TGCGCCAGCAGGCCGGACAGCAACACTGAAGCTTTCTTT. The chain employs TRBV5-1 and TRBJ1-1, with TRBD1 as a possible D gene (6 bases). The V gene lost 5 bases and the J gene lost 2 bases, with 10 bases spanning the gap. The CDR3 runs 13 residues. Germline V gives CDR1 SGHRS, CDR2 YFSETQ.

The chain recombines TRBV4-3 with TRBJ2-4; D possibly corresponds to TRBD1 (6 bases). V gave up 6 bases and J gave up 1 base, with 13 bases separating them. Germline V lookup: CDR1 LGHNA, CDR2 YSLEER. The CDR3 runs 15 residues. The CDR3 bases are TGCGCCAGCAGTCTTCTTCAGGGGGCCAAAAACATTCAGTACTTC. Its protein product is CASSLLQGAKNIQYF.

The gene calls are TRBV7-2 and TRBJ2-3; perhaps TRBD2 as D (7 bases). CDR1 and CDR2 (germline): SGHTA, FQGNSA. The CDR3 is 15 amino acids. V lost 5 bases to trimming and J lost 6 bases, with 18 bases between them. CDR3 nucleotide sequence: TGTGCCAGCAGCCGACGGGGGGCCCGTCTCGATACGCAGTATTTT. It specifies CASSRRGARLDTQYF.

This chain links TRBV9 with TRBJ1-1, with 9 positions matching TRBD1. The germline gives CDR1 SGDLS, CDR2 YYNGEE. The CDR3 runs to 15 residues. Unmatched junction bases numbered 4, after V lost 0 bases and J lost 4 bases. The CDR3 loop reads CASSVEGTGTTEAFF. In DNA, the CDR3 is TGTGCCAGCAGCGTAGAGGGGACAGGGACCACTGAAGCTTTCTTT.

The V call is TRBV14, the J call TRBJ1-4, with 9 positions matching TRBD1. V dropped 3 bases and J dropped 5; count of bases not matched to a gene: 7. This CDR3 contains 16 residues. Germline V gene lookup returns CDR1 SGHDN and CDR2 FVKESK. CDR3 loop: CASSQYRGRVNEKLFF. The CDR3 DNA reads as TGTGCCAGCAGCCAGTACAGGGGGCGAGTGAATGAAAAACTGTTTTTT.

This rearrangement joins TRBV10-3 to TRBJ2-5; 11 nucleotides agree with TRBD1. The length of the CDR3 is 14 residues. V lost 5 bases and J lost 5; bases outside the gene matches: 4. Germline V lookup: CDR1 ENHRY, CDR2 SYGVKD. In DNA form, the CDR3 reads TGTGCCATCAGTTGGACAGGGGGCAGGGAGACCCAGTACTTC. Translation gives CAISWTGGRETQYF.

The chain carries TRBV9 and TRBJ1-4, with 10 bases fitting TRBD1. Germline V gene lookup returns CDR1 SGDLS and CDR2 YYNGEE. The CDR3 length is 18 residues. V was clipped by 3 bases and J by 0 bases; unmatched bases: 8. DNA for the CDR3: TGTGCCAGCAGCGCCGGGACAGGGGAGGGGGCAACTAATGAAAAACTGTTTTTT. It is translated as CASSAGTGEGATNEKLFF.

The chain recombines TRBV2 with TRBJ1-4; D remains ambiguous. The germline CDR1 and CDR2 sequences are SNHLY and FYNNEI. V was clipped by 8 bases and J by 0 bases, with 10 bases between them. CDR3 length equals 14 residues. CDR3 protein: CASCRLTTNEKLFF. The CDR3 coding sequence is TGTGCCAGCTGCCGGTTGACAACTAATGAAAAACTGTTTTTT.

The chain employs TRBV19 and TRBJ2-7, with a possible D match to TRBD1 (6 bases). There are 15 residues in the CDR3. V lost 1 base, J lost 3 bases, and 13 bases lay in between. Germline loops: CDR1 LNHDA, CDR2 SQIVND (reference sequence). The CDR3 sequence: CASSIATGHFYEQYF. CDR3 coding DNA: TGTGCCAGTAGTATAGCTACGGGACACTTCTACGAGCAGTACTTC. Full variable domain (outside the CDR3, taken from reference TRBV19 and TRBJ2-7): DGGITQSPKYLFRKEGQNVTLSCEQNLNHDAMYWYRQDPGQGLRLIYYSQIVNDFQKGDIAEGYSVSREKKESFPLTVTSAQKNPTAFYLCASSIATGHFYEQYFGPGTRLTVT.

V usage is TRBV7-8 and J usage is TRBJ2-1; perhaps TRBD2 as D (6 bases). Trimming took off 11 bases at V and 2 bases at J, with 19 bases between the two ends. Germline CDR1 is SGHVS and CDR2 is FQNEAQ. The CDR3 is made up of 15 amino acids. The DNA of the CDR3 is TGTGCCGGATCTATAGCGGCCGACCCCTACAATGAGCAGTTCTTC. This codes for CAGSIAADPYNEQFF.

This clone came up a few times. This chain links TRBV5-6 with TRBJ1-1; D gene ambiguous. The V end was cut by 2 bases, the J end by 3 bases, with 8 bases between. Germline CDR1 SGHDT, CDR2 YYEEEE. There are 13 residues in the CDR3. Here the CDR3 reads CASSLGRDTEAFF. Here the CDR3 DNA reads TGTGCCAGCAGCTTAGGGAGGGACACTGAAGCTTTCTTT.

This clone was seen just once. Here the CDR3 reads CASSDRDSSYEQYF. CDR3 in DNA: TGCGCCAGCAGCGACCGGGACAGTTCCTACGAGCAGTACTTC. This chain joins TRBV4-1 and TRBJ2-7; 7 bases are a match to TRBD1. With V trimmed by 5 bases and J by 1 base, 5 bases remained unmatched. The CDR3 loop spans 14 amino acids. Germline loops: CDR1 MGHRA, CDR2 YSYEKL.

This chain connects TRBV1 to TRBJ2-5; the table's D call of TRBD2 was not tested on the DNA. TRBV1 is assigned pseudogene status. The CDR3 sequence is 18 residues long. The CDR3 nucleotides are TGCACCAGCAGCCAAGGTAGCGTTAGCGGGGGGGCGGGAGAGACCCAGTACTTC. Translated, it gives CTSSQGSVSGGAGETQYF.

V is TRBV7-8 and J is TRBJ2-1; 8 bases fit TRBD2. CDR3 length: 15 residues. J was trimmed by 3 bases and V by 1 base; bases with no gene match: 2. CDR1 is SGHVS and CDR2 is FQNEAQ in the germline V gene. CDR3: CASSLGLAYYNEQFF. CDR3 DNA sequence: TGTGCCAGCAGCTTAGGACTAGCGTACTACAATGAGCAGTTCTTC.